These 13 T cell receptor beta chains were sequenced from one sample in a study of cytomegalovirus exposure and HLA in healthy donors. Measured with immunoSEQ multiplex PCR; TCRdb has only the in-frame clones, and not every one. This sample has a few hundred thousand clones, with roughly 87% found just once. The sample consisted of PBMCs. The receptors derive from a woman aged 30 to 39 in good health and CMV-seronegative.

The CDR3 loop reads CASSPGTGYSNEQFF. As DNA, the CDR3 is TGTGCCAGCAGCCCCGGGACAGGGTATTCCAATGAGCAGTTCTTC. The rearrangement joins TRBV9 to TRBJ2-1, with 9 bases aligning to TRBD1. The CDR3 runs 15 residues. Germline-derived CDR1 and CDR2 are SGDLS and YYNGEE. Losses at the gene ends were 4 bases for V and 6 bases for J; bases not matched to a gene: 8.

This chain joins TRBV27 and TRBJ2-1, with TRBD2 matching over 10 bases. CDR3 length: 17 residues. Germline V lookup: CDR1 MNHEY, CDR2 SMNVEV (reference sequence). V dropped 5 bases and J dropped 3; count of bases not matched to a gene: 10. The CDR3 sequence: CASSTRTSGPIYNEQFF. CDR3 DNA: TGTGCCAGCAGTACTAGGACTAGCGGACCTATCTACAATGAGCAGTTCTTC.

The chain joins TRBV7-9 to TRBJ2-2, with D possibly TRBD2 on 6 matching bases. The CDR3 runs to 14 residues. Trimming left V 5 bases short and J 3 bases short, with 10 bases between. Germline V gene data show CDR1 as SEHNR and CDR2 as FQNEAQ (reference sequence). The CDR3 spells CASSLSGYTGELFF. The CDR3 DNA reads TGTGCCAGCAGCCTGAGCGGGTACACCGGGGAGCTGTTTTTT.

The rearrangement links TRBV2 to TRBJ1-2, with 10 bases identical to TRBD1. Losses at the gene ends were 3 bases for V and 0 bases for J; bases not matched to a gene: 1. There are 15 residues in the CDR3. The germline gives CDR1 SNHLY, CDR2 FYNNEI. The CDR3 sequence is CASSDGTGANYGYTF. The CDR3 coding sequence is TGTGCCAGCAGTGATGGGACAGGGGCTAACTATGGCTACACCTTC. Using reference TRBV2 and TRBJ1-2 for the parts outside the CDR3, the full variable domain is EPEVTQTPSHQVTQMGQEVILRCVPISNHLYFYWYRQILGQKVEFLVSFYNNEISEKSEIFDDQFSVERPDGSNFTLKIRSTKLEDSAMYFCASSDGTGANYGYTFGSGTRLTVV.

The chain recombines TRBV28 with TRBJ2-1; D is unclear. CDR1 is MDHEN and CDR2 is SYDVKM in the germline V gene. This CDR3 is 14 amino acids long. Trimming shortened V by 5 bases and J by 3 bases, and 11 bases separated the two germline ends. The CDR3 reads CASSQRPNYNEQFF. The CDR3 bases are TGTGCCAGCAGTCAACGGCCTAACTACAATGAGCAGTTCTTC. The full variable domain, its missing parts supplied by reference TRBV28 and TRBJ2-1, is DVKVTQSSRYLVKRTGEKVFLECVQDMDHENMFWYRQDPGLGLRLIYFSYDVKMKEKGDIPEGYSVSREKKERFSLILESASTNQTSMYLCASSQRPNYNEQFFGPGTRLTVL.

The J gene is TRBJ2-5, the V gene TRBV5-1, with 8 bases matching TRBD1. With 4 bases clipped from V and 2 bases from J, the junction kept 7 bases outside the gene matches. CDR1 SGHRS and CDR2 YFSETQ come from the germline V gene. The CDR3 is 15 amino acids. The CDR3 spells CASSELQGAQETQYF. The CDR3 region has the DNA TGCGCCAGCAGCGAACTCCAGGGGGCACAAGAGACCCAGTACTTC.

The gene calls are TRBV6-5 and TRBJ1-4; 7 bases map to TRBD1. V was pared by 8 bases and J by 6 bases, with 3 bases of the junction left unmatched. This CDR3 has 12 residues. Looked up from germline, CDR1 is MNHEY and CDR2 is SVGAGI. The CDR3 coding sequence is TGTGCCAGCCGTCAGGGGGATGAAAAACTGTTTTTT. Translation: CASRQGDEKLFF.

This chain uses TRBV6-6 with TRBJ2-3; D possibly corresponds to TRBD2 (5 bases). V was shortened by 2 bases and J by 0 bases, with 6 bases between the two germline ends. The germline V gene encodes CDR1 MNHNY and CDR2 SVGAGI (reference sequence). CDR3 length: 14 amino acids. The CDR3 coding sequence is TGTGCCAGCAGTTACGAGGGCAGCACAGATACGCAGTATTTT. This sequence encodes CASSYEGSTDTQYF.

The rearrangement uses TRBV10-2 and TRBJ2-1; TRBD1 or TRBD2 may be the D gene (6 bases each). Trimming took off 7 bases at V and 9 bases at J, with 19 bases between the two ends. In germline, CDR1 is WSHSY, CDR2 SAAADI. The CDR3 is 14 amino acids. CDR3 in amino acids: CASTGGRGVGEQFF. The CDR3 DNA reads as TGCGCCAGCACCGGGGGCAGGGGAGTTGGTGAGCAGTTCTTC.

The chain combines TRBV19 with TRBJ2-6; D gene ambiguous. Germline assignment: CDR1 LNHDA and CDR2 SQIVND (reference sequence). V shed 11 bases and J shed 0 bases, with 5 bases lying between them. The length of the CDR3 is 12 residues. CDR3 loop: CAVNSGANVLTF. For the CDR3, the DNA is TGTGCCGTAAACTCTGGGGCCAACGTCCTGACTTTC.

This sequence joins TRBV28 and TRBJ2-5, with D perhaps matching TRBD2 (7 bases). V dropped 5 bases and J dropped 2 bases, with 12 bases sitting between them. Germline CDR1 reads MDHEN; CDR2 reads SYDVKM. CDR3 size: 14 residues. The CDR3 protein is CASSNREGQETQYF. As DNA, the CDR3 is TGTGCCAGCAGTAACAGGGAGGGACAAGAGACCCAGTACTTC.

The chain uses TRBV10-3 and TRBJ2-1; 8 bases line up with TRBD1. V lost 6 bases to trimming and J lost 10 bases; unmatched junction nucleotides: 8. Germline V lookup: CDR1 ENHRY, CDR2 SYGVKD. This CDR3 is 13 amino acids long. CDR3 sequence reads: CAISPGQEMEQFF. The CDR3 DNA is TGTGCCATCAGCCCGGGACAGGAGATGGAGCAGTTCTTC.

Concerning this clone: At one boundary the junction diverges from the germline segment, which might be a read error. The V call is TRBV2, the J call TRBJ2-4, with a weak D call TRBD2 (5 bases). The CDR3 length is 11 residues. From germline, CDR1 is SNHLY and CDR2 FYNNEI. Here the CDR3 DNA reads TGTGCCAGCAGTGAAGCGGCGGGTTCGGACTTC. This sequence encodes CASSEAAGSDF.